Below, 20 T cell receptor beta chains from the same sample are listed, as sequenced in a study of spatial heterogeneity in lung cancer (dated by TCRdb to the late 2010s). Sample time point, as interpreted from the label and publication: sample taken at primary tumor resection. The library was obtained by 5' RACE. The listed sequencing device is NextSeq 500. The public sequencing data were trimmed at Q25 with fastp and processed into clonotypes with MiXCR by TCRdb, which kept only in-frame beta chains. Rows with one shared CDR3 protein collapse into an entry with the most common genes and DNA. The sample yields some 44,000 distinct CDR3 sequences; 12% to 15% were counted once. The ten most abundant clones make up 55% to 65% of the sample. The sample was PBMCs, taken at surgery. All receptors come from a male donor with early-stage non-small cell lung cancer.

The chain has TRBV7-2 and TRBJ2-1; no reliable D call. Germline assignment: CDR1 SGHTA and CDR2 FQGNSA. The V and J ends lost 5 bases and 10 bases respectively, with 12 bases between them. This CDR3 has 12 residues. CDR3: CASSPLAGEQFF. The CDR3 DNA sequence: TGTGCCAGCAGCCCCTTAGCTGGGGAGCAGTTCTTC.

The V and J genes are TRBV6-1 and TRBJ1-5; TRBD1 matches at 9 bases. J gave up 2 bases and V 0 bases, and 2 bases lay outside the gene matches. Germline assignment: CDR1 MNHNS and CDR2 SASEGT. The CDR3 is 16 residues long. CDR3: CASSEATGGGNQPQHF. The CDR3 coding sequence is TGTGCCAGCAGTGAAGCGACAGGGGGAGGCAATCAGCCCCAGCATTTT.

The J gene is TRBJ1-1, the V gene TRBV28; tentatively, D is TRBD1 (5 bases). From germline, CDR1 is MDHEN and CDR2 SYDVKM. V was clipped by 1 base and J by 1 base, with 10 bases between them. The CDR3 runs 15 residues. For the CDR3, the DNA is TGTGCCAGCAGTTTATATCCAGGGCGGAACACTGAAGCTTTCTTT. Residues: CASSLYPGRNTEAFF.

This clonotype was observed many times. This sequence joins TRBV7-2 and TRBJ2-3; D possibly uses TRBD1 or TRBD2 (6 bases each). This CDR3 contains 15 residues. V lost 1 base, J lost 1 base, and 9 bases lay in between. Germline V gene lookup returns CDR1 SGHTA and CDR2 FQGNSA. This chain's CDR3 is CASSLEGGRTDTQYF. In DNA form, the CDR3 reads TGTGCCAGCAGCTTAGAGGGGGGCCGCACAGATACGCAGTATTTT.

Written as DNA, the CDR3 is TGCGCCAGCAGCTTGACAGGGGGCCAGGAAAAACTGTTTTTT. It translates to CASSLTGGQEKLFF. The chain uses TRBV5-1 and TRBJ1-4; 9 nucleotides match TRBD1. CDR3 size: 14 residues. CDR1 is SGHRS, CDR2 YFSETQ, per germline. After removal of 1 base from V and 8 bases from J, the junction contained 3 bases not matched to a gene.

The chain couples TRBV9 to TRBJ2-2; D is unresolved. CDR1 is SGDLS and CDR2 is YYNGEE in the germline V gene. The CDR3 runs 14 residues. Trimming cost V 0 bases and J 3 bases, with 6 bases left between them. CDR3 loop: CASSVERYTGELFF. The DNA for the CDR3 is TGTGCCAGCAGCGTAGAAAGATACACCGGGGAGCTGTTTTTT.

This clonotype has more than one count but fewer than ten. This chain links TRBV5-1 with TRBJ2-1; D is perhaps TRBD2 (5 bases). V was trimmed by 4 bases and J by 5 bases, leaving 22 bases between them. The germline CDR1 and CDR2 sequences are SGHRS and YFSETQ. The length of the CDR3 is 17 residues. CDR3 sequence reads: CASSPGEPRWPNNEQFF. CDR3 sequence (DNA): TGCGCCAGCAGCCCCGGGGAGCCCCGTTGGCCGAACAATGAGCAGTTCTTC.

This clonotype has at least ten counts. V gene TRBV4-1 combines with J gene TRBJ1-4; no clear D gene. The ends were cut back, 3 bases at V and 7 bases at J, with 9 bases in the middle. The CDR3 is 13 amino acids. CDR1 is MGHRA and CDR2 is YSYEKL in the germline V gene. The CDR3 bases are TGCGCCAGCAGCCACCTACCCGGTGAAAAACTGTTTTTT. It translates to CASSHLPGEKLFF.

There are many counts of this clonotype. The chain joins TRBV25-1 to TRBJ2-7; 10 nucleotides line up with TRBD1. This CDR3 is 14 amino acids long. CDR1 is MGHDK, CDR2 SYGVNS, per germline. J gave up 5 bases and V 6 bases, and 7 bases lay outside the gene matches. This chain's CDR3 is CASRAGQGFNEQYF. As DNA, the CDR3 is TGTGCCAGCAGGGCGGGACAGGGGTTCAACGAGCAGTACTTC.

This clonotype occurred many times. This chain uses TRBV5-1 with TRBJ2-3; 7 nucleotides align to TRBD1. The CDR3 runs to 15 residues. Trimming removed 2 bases from V and 1 base from J; junction bases left unmatched: 4. Germline lookup yields CDR1 SGHRS and CDR2 YFSETQ. The CDR3 coding sequence is TGCGCCAGCAGCTTCGGGACAGCTGGCACAGATACGCAGTATTTT. Its translation: CASSFGTAGTDTQYF. Complete variable domain (other parts from reference TRBV5-1 and TRBJ2-3): KAGVTQTPRYLIKTRGQQVTLSCSPISGHRSVSWYQQTPGQGLQFLFEYFSETQRNKGNFPGRFSGRQFSNSRSEMNVSTLELGDSALYLCASSFGTAGTDTQYFGPGTRLTVL.

The chain uses TRBV20-1 and TRBJ2-1; tentatively, D is TRBD1 (6 bases). V dropped 5 bases and J dropped 7 bases, with 12 bases sitting between them. Germline CDR1 and CDR2: DFQATT and SNEGSKA (reference sequence). This CDR3 has 12 amino acids. The CDR3 region has the DNA TGCAGTGCTCACCCTACAGGGAATGAGCAGTTCTTC. It codes for CSAHPTGNEQFF.

The chain joins TRBV6-1 to TRBJ2-5; 7 nucleotides match TRBD1. Germline trimming cut 8 bases from V and 2 bases from J; bases unmatched to any gene: 11. The CDR3 covers 15 residues. Looked up from germline, CDR1 is MNHNS and CDR2 is SASEGT. CDR3 loop: CASARDSRLQETQYF. CDR3 coding DNA: TGTGCCAGCGCTAGGGACAGTAGACTTCAAGAGACCCAGTACTTC.

The chain employs TRBV29-1 and TRBJ2-3; 7 bases are a match to TRBD2. V lost 4 bases and J lost 5; bases outside the gene matches: 6. Germline CDR1 is SQVTM and CDR2 is ANQGSEA. The CDR3 spans 13 residues. This CDR3 reads CSVGGGRGDTQYF. The CDR3 DNA follows: TGCAGCGTTGGGGGCGGGAGAGGAGATACGCAGTATTTT.

This clonotype occurred a few times. The chain's CDR3 is CASQKVDGPSYEQYF. The DNA of the CDR3 is TGTGCCAGCCAAAAGGTGGACGGACCATCCTACGAGCAGTACTTC. J is TRBJ2-7 and V is TRBV27; the D is unclear. Germline values: CDR1 MNHEY, CDR2 SMNVEV (reference sequence). Between the trimmed V and J ends, which lost 8 bases and 1 base, there was a span of 18 bases. The CDR3 is 15 amino acids.

This clonotype was picked up a small number of times. This chain uses TRBV7-2 with TRBJ2-1; 8 nucleotides line up with TRBD2. Germline CDR1 reads SGHTA; CDR2 reads FQGNSA. The J segment lost 3 bases and the V segment lost 5 bases, leaving 6 bases of the junction unmatched. The length of the CDR3 is 15 residues. This CDR3 reads CASSATAGVYNEQFF. The CDR3 DNA reads as TGTGCCAGCAGCGCCACAGCGGGAGTCTACAATGAGCAGTTCTTC.

This clonotype came up many times. The chain joins TRBV5-5 to TRBJ2-7; TRBD1 matches 9 bases. Germline V gene lookup returns CDR1 SGHKS and CDR2 YYEKEE (reference sequence). J lost 6 bases, V lost 5 bases, and 9 bases had no gene match. The CDR3 is 14 residues long. This CDR3 is CASRRPGQGTEQYF. The CDR3 region has the DNA TGTGCCAGCAGACGGCCGGGACAGGGTACCGAGCAGTACTTC.

This clonotype has only a few counts. J is TRBJ1-2 and V is TRBV20-1, with 9 bases matching TRBD1. The CDR3 contains 14 residues. Trimming at V came to 3 bases and at J to 4 bases, leaving 6 bases not matched to a gene. The germline V gene encodes CDR1 DFQATT and CDR2 SNEGSKA (reference sequence). The CDR3 spells CSASGTGRAYGYTF. The DNA of the CDR3 is TGCAGTGCTAGTGGGACAGGGAGGGCCTATGGCTACACCTTC.

This clonotype was observed at least ten times. This chain links TRBV7-8 with TRBJ2-4; D remains unclear. The V gene lost 4 bases and the J gene lost 0 bases, with 13 bases spanning the gap. This CDR3 is 16 amino acids long. The germline gives CDR1 SGHVS, CDR2 FQNEAQ. The DNA of the CDR3 is TGTGCCAGCAGCTCGTCGACCTTGTTAGCCAAAAACATTCAGTACTTC. Encoded protein: CASSSSTLLAKNIQYF.

There are many counts of this clonotype. The V call is TRBV30, the J call TRBJ2-1; 9 bases agree with TRBD1. The CDR3 has 14 residues. CDR1 and CDR2 (germline): GTSNPN, SVGIG (reference sequence). V lost 2 bases, J lost 7 bases, and 6 bases stayed unmatched. The CDR3 sequence: CAWSSGQGRNEQFF. CDR3 coding DNA: TGTGCCTGGAGTTCGGGACAGGGTCGAAATGAGCAGTTCTTC.

In regard to this clonotype: A much larger clone lies one base from this, so it may be a read error. J is TRBJ2-3 and V is TRBV7-2; perhaps TRBD1 as D (6 bases). The CDR3 is 14 residues long. Between the trimmed V and J ends, which lost 11 bases and 4 bases, there was a span of 19 bases. Germline CDR1 SGHTA, CDR2 FQGNSA. CDR3 coding DNA: TGTGCCGAAGGGGAGCAGGGGAGCGCAGATACGCAGTATTTT. It translates to CAEGEQGSADTQYF.